These 16 T cell receptor beta chains were all obtained from the same sample, sequenced in a study of OX40 agonist ivuxolimab in advanced cancers. Libraries were prepared by immunoSEQ multiplex PCR; TCRdb keeps only in-frame clonotypes and omits some of them. The data show around 48,000 clones, around 85% seen once. This material consisted of CD4+ or CD8+ T cells sorted from blood, taken in a trial of the OX40 agonist ivuxolimab. The receptors here all came from an adult with an advanced solid tumor such as melanoma, head and neck, liver or kidney cancer.

Remarks on this clone: Since no conserved phenylalanine or tryptophan closes the CDR3, a read error is the likely cause. No DNA is shown, since the ends of the CDR3 on it are uncertain; the CDR3 is the one TCRdb lists. The chain is built from TRBV7-2 and TRBJ2-7. CDR1 and CDR2 from the germline V gene are SGHTA and FQGNSA. The CDR3 numbers 13 amino acids, ends counted. The CDR3 loop is CASSFLGETSQQL.

The rearrangement links TRBV2 to TRBJ2-3; D not certain. The CDR3 extends over 11 amino acids. Germline CDR1 is SNHLY and CDR2 is FYNNEI. The germline V and J ends were trimmed by 2 bases and 6 bases, with 3 bases remaining between them. CDR3 sequence: CASSEPDTQYF. The CDR3 region has the DNA TGTGCCAGCAGTGAACCGGATACGCAGTATTTT.

The chain couples TRBV18 to TRBJ1-4, with 7 bases identical to TRBD1. The length of the CDR3 is 15 residues. With 2 bases clipped from V and 7 bases from J, the junction kept 7 bases outside the gene matches. From germline, CDR1 is KGHSH and CDR2 LQKENI. The chain's CDR3 is CASSPTGQRGEKLFF. As DNA, the CDR3 is TGTGCCAGCTCACCAACGGGACAGCGAGGTGAAAAACTGTTTTTT.

This clone was picked up one time. The chain is built from TRBV7-3 and TRBJ2-2, with D possibly matching TRBD1 (5 bases). The V end lost 3 bases, the J end lost 7 bases, and 9 bases lay between the germline ends. The CDR3 totals 13 residues. The germline V gene encodes CDR1 SGHTA and CDR2 FQGTGA. CDR3 nucleotide sequence: TGTGCCAGCAGCTTTAAGGGGCACGGGGAGCTGTTTTTT. This gives the protein CASSFKGHGELFF.

The V call is TRBV19, the J call TRBJ2-3; tentative D call: TRBD2 (5 bases). Germline assignment: CDR1 LNHDA and CDR2 SQIVND (reference sequence). Between the trimmed V and J ends, which lost 3 bases and 4 bases, there was a span of 8 bases. The CDR3 covers 13 residues. CDR3 coding DNA: TGTGCCAGTAGTATCGGGGTAGCAGATACGCAGTATTTT. It specifies CASSIGVADTQYF. The whole variable domain, filled in from reference TRBV19 and TRBJ2-3, reads DGGITQSPKYLFRKEGQNVTLSCEQNLNHDAMYWYRQDPGQGLRLIYYSQIVNDFQKGDIAEGYSVSREKKESFPLTVTSAQKNPTAFYLCASSIGVADTQYFGPGTRLTVL.

By frequency in the sample, this clone is medium-sized. The chain is built from TRBV7-2 and TRBJ2-7, with D possibly matching TRBD1 (6 bases). Germline values: CDR1 SGHTA, CDR2 FQGNSA. CDR3 length: 14 residues. V was pared by 1 base and J by 2 bases, with 9 bases between. CDR3 in amino acids: CASSLEQGAYEQYF. The CDR3 DNA reads as TGTGCCAGCAGCTTAGAACAGGGAGCCTACGAGCAGTACTTC.

The chain is built from TRBV11-2 and TRBJ1-3, with TRBD1 matching over 7 bases. The trim removed 6 bases at V and 9 bases at J, leaving 11 bases unmatched. Per germline, CDR1 SGHAT and CDR2 FQNNGV. The CDR3 covers 14 residues. As DNA, the CDR3 is TGTGCCAGCAGTGCTACAGGGGTCGATCGCACCATATATTTT. Residues: CASSATGVDRTIYF.

The chain is built from TRBV19 and TRBJ2-1, with D possibly TRBD2 on 6 matching bases. CDR3 length: 13 amino acids. Germline loops: CDR1 LNHDA, CDR2 SQIVND (reference sequence). The ends were cut back, 5 bases at V and 7 bases at J, with 12 bases in the middle. CDR3: CASSGGGENEQFF. The DNA for the CDR3 is TGTGCCAGTAGTGGGGGAGGAGAAAATGAGCAGTTCTTC.

The chain is built from TRBV5-1 and TRBJ2-7, with TRBD1 matching 9 bases. The J segment lost 1 base and the V segment lost 4 bases, leaving 12 bases of the junction unmatched. Germline lookup yields CDR1 SGHRS and CDR2 YFSETQ. This CDR3 has 17 amino acids. CDR3 in DNA: TGCGCCAGCAGCGCGCAGCCTGGACAGGGGAGTTCCTACGAGCAGTACTTC. Translation: CASSAQPGQGSSYEQYF.

This rearrangement joins TRBV30 to TRBJ2-1; D is undetermined. CDR1 is GTSNPN and CDR2 is SVGIG in the germline V gene (reference sequence). The CDR3 runs 14 residues. V lost 0 bases, J lost 6 bases, and 12 bases lay in between. CDR3 sequence (DNA): TGTGCCTGGAGTGTACCCCCCGAGCGCAATGAGCAGTTCTTC. It yields the protein CAWSVPPERNEQFF.

The CDR3: CASADRTNQPQHF. CDR3 sequence (DNA): TGTGCCAGCGCAGACAGGACGAATCAGCCCCAGCATTTT. The chain recombines TRBV19 with TRBJ1-5; D is perhaps TRBD1 (6 bases). Deletions cut 9 bases from V and 4 bases from J, with 13 bases between. In germline, CDR1 is LNHDA, CDR2 SQIVND (reference sequence). The CDR3 is 13 amino acids.

This chain links TRBV6-1 with TRBJ1-1; D gene unclear. Germline assignment: CDR1 MNHNS and CDR2 SASEGT. The CDR3 spans 11 residues. Trimming stripped 7 bases from V and 8 bases from J, with 11 bases between. The DNA for the CDR3 is TGTGCCAGCACCGAGGAGTTAGAAGCTTTCTTT. Residues: CASTEELEAFF.

The chain combines TRBV6-6 with TRBJ1-1; D remains ambiguous. CDR3 size: 16 residues. V shed 4 bases and J shed 4 bases, with 19 bases lying between them. In germline, CDR1 is MNHNY, CDR2 SVGAGI (reference sequence). The CDR3 is CASSSAQTISGTEAFF. DNA for the CDR3: TGTGCCAGCAGTTCCGCCCAGACAATATCAGGCACTGAAGCTTTCTTT.

Only a few counts were recorded for this clone. V usage is TRBV2 and J usage is TRBJ1-5, with D possibly TRBD1 on 5 matching bases. Germline-derived CDR1 and CDR2 are SNHLY and FYNNEI. V lost 6 bases to trimming and J lost 0 bases, with 12 bases between them. This CDR3 comprises 15 residues. CDR3 sequence: CASRIGTVSNQPQHF. The CDR3 region has the DNA TGTGCCAGCAGAATAGGGACGGTTAGCAATCAGCCCCAGCATTTT.

V usage is TRBV27 and J usage is TRBJ2-7; D might be TRBD1 (6 bases). Germline assignment: CDR1 MNHEY and CDR2 SMNVEV (reference sequence). The CDR3 spans 12 residues. Deletions cut 5 bases from V and 3 bases from J, with 8 bases between. DNA for the CDR3: TGTGCCAGCAGTCTACAGGGCTACGAGCAGTACTTC. Amino acids: CASSLQGYEQYF.

This clone was recorded only once. This chain joins TRBV30 and TRBJ1-5, with 8 bases lining up with TRBD1. The trim removed 0 bases at V and 5 bases at J, leaving 3 bases unmatched. Germline CDR1 is GTSNPN and CDR2 is SVGIG (reference sequence). This CDR3 has 14 residues. CDR3 in DNA: TGTGCCTGGAGTGTATCAGGGGGCCATCAGCCCCAGCATTTT. This sequence encodes CAWSVSGGHQPQHF. The entire variable domain, with the rest obtained from reference TRBV30 and TRBJ1-5, is as follows: SQTIHQWPATLVQPVGSPLSLECTVEGTSNPNLYWYRQAAGRGLQLLFYSVGIGQISSEVPQNLSASRPQDRQFILSSKKLLLSDSGFYLCAWSVSGGHQPQHFGDGTRLSIL.